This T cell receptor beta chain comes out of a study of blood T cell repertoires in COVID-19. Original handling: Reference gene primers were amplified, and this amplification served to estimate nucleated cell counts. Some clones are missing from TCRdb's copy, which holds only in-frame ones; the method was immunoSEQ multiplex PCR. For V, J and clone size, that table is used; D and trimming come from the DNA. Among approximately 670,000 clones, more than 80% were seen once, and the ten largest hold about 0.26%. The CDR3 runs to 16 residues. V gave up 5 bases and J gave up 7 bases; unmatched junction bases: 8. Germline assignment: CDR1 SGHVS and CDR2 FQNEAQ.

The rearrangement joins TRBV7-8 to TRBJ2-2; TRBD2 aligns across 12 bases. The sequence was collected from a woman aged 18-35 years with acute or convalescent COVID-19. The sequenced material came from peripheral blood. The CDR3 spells CASSPTSGGRDGELFF. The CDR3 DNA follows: TGTGCCAGCAGCCCTACTAGCGGGGGGCGGGACGGGGAGCTGTTTTTT.